This TCR beta chain was documented in a study of T-cell reconstitution after alpha-beta-depleted transplantation in children. Study results and caveats: One year after transplant, T-cell counts and diversity came mostly from newly produced T cells. Several hundred rapidly expanded clones from non-depleted graft cells reportedly supplied alpha-beta T cells about two months post-transplant.

Trimming left V 5 bases short and J 5 bases short, with 16 bases between. Germline V gives CDR1 SGHTA, CDR2 FQGTGA. This CDR3 comprises 15 residues. Unique molecular identifiers were used to barcode this TCRbeta library. TCRdb redid the calling of the PCR reads with MiXCR, one entry per CDR3 protein. The table records some 300,000 distinct CDR3 sequences, less than 9.5% of them present only once. This clonotype was detected many times. What it recognizes is unknown. This specimen consisted of peripheral blood, obtained 360 days after TCRalphabeta/CD19-depleted stem cell transplant. The clonotype originates from a female patient younger than 10 who had a stem cell transplant for Fanconi anemia, so the T cells may come from the graft donor. The V and J genes are TRBV7-3 and TRBJ2-1, with D possibly matching TRBD1 (5 bases). CDR3 sequence reads: CASSLGPVRNNEQFF. CDR3 coding DNA: TGTGCCAGCAGCCTGGGGCCAGTTAGGAACAATGAGCAGTTCTTC.